The clone carrying this TCR beta chain was detected many times. The source of the sample is a study of neurological immune-mediated disorders. TCRdb re-analysed the 5' RACE reads in MiXCR, keeping a single row per CDR3 protein. The sample has fewer than 40,000 distinct CDR3 sequences, under 6% seen once. V lost 3 bases and J lost 7, with 15 bases in between. The CDR3 runs 13 residues. Germline V gene data show CDR1 as DFQATT and CDR2 as SNEGSKA (reference sequence). The V gene is TRBV20-1, the J gene TRBJ2-5, with D perhaps matching TRBD1 or TRBD2 (5 bases each). This TCR was recovered from a man aged 18 to 35 in good health. Sequenced material: PBMCs. CDR3: CSASTMPGGTQYF. The CDR3 DNA sequence: TGCAGTGCTAGTACGATGCCTGGGGGGACCCAGTACTTC.